This T cell receptor beta chain was sequenced for a study of a mutant IDH1 vaccine in newly diagnosed glioma. Study at large: Receipt of radiotherapy, temozolomide, or both preceded the study, and most received both.

Comments on this clone: Its antigen remains unidentified.

Generated by immunoSEQ multiplex PCR, the TCRdb table keeps only in-frame clones and is missing some. The repertoire holds about 52,000 clones, with over 75% as singletons. Study conclusions and caveats: No link was apparently found between pseudoprogression and changes in top peripheral T cell clonotypes.

The CDR3 totals 15 residues. Germline-derived CDR1 and CDR2 are MGHRA and YSYEKL. V shed 4 bases and J 1 base; nucleotides not matched to a gene: 7. Regarding time point: week 11, during vaccination. What each vaccine dose contained was 300 ug of mutant IDH1 20-mer peptide, accompanied by topical imiquimod. The chain recombines TRBV4-1 with TRBJ2-7; the match to TRBD2 covers 7 bases. Sample: PBMCs, taken from a glioma patient whose treatment included an IDH1 peptide vaccine. The sequence derives from a man aged 50 to 59 with glioma. The CDR3 region has the DNA TGCGCCAGCAGCCTGCCAAGCGGGAATTCCTACGAGCAGTACTTC. Its translation is CASSLPSGNSYEQYF.